The following is a T cell receptor (beta chain) sequence with its context. TCRdb reprocessed the 5' RACE reads with MiXCR, giving one entry per CDR3 protein. The sample lists about 360,000 distinct CDR3 sequences, approximately 22% occurring once. The data were taken from a study of CD8 T cells in ankylosing spondylitis. Trimming at V came to 5 bases and at J to 3 bases, leaving 6 bases not matched to a gene. The CDR3 contains 16 residues. From germline, CDR1 is SEHNR and CDR2 FQNEAQ (reference sequence). This chain connects TRBV7-9 to TRBJ1-4, with 10 nucleotides matching TRBD1. The sequencing input was blood, either unsorted or a sorted T cell fraction (not recorded which). The clonotype was recovered from a male donor with ankylosing spondylitis or in good health (not recorded which). CDR3 region: CASSGWTGGSNEKLFF. As DNA, the CDR3 is TGTGCCAGCAGCGGATGGACAGGGGGATCTAATGAAAAACTGTTTTTT.